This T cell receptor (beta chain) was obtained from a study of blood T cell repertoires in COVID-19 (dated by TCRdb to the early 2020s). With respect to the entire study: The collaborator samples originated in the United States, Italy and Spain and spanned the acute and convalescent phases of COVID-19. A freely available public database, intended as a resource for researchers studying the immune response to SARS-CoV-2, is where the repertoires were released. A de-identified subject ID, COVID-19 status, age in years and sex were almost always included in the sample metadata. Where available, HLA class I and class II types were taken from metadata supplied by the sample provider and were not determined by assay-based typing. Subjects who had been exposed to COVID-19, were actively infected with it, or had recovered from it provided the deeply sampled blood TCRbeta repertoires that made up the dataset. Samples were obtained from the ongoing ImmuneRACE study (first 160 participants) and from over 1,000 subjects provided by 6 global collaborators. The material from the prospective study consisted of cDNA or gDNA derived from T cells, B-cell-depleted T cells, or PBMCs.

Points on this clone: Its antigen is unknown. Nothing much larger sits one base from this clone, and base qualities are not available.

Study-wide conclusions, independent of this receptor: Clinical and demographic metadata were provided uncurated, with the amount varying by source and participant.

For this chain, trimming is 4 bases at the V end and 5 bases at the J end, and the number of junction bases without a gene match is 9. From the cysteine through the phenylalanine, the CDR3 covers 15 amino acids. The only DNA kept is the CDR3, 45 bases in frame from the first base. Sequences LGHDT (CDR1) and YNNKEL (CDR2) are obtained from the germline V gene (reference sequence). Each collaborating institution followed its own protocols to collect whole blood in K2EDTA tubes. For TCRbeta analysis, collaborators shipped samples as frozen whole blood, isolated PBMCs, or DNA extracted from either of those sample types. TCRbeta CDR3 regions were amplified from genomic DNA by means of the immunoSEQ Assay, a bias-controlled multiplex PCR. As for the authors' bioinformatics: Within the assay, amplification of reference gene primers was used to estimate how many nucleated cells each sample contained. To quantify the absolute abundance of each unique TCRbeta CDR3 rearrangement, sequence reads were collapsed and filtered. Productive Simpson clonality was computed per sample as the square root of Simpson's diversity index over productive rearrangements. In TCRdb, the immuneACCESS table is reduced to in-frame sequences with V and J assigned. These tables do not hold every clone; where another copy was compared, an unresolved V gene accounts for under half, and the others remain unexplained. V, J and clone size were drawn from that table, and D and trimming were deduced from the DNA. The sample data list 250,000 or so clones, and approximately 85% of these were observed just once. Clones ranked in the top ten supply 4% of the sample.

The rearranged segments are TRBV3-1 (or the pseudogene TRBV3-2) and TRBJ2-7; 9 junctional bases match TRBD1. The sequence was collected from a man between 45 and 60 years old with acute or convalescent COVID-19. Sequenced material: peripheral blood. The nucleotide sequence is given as TGTGCCAGCAGCCTGGTCGGGACAGGGACGGACGAGCAGTACTTC. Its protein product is CASSLVGTGTDEQYF.